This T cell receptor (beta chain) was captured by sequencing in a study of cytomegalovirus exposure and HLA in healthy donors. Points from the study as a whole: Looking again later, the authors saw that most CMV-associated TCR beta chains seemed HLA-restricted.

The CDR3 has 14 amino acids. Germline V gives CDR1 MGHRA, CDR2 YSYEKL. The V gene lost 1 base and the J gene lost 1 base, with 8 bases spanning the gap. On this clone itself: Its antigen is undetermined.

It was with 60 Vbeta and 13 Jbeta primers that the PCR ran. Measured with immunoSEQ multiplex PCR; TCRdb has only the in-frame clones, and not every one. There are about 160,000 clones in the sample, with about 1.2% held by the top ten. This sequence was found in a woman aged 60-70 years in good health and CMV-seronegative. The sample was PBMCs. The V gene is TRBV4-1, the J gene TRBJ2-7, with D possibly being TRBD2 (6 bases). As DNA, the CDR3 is TGCGCCAGCAGCCAAGGGGACTGGTCCTACGAGCAGTACTTC. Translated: CASSQGDWSYEQYF.